The clone carrying this T cell receptor (beta chain) appeared many times. The sample belongs to a study of early T cells in non-severe SARS-CoV-2 infection. Study-wide context: The sequenced material was bulk RNA from unsorted whole blood, and its chains were unpaired.

V was shortened by 3 bases and J by 2 bases, with 11 bases between the two germline ends. CDR3 size: 15 residues. Via MiXCR, TCRdb re-called the 5' RACE reads, giving one row per CDR3 protein. The sample lists nearly 80,000 distinct CDR3 sequences, more than 10% seen once, with around 1.1% in the top ten. The rearrangement joins TRBV12-3 or TRBV12-4 to TRBJ2-4, with D possibly TRBD1 on 5 matching bases. The material sequenced was whole blood. The receptor's source is an adult who was a healthcare worker with PCR-confirmed SARS-CoV-2 infection or an uninfected control (not recorded which). The CDR3 DNA reads as TGTGCCAGCAGTTTTATTGGGGCGACCAAAAACATTCAGTACTTC. Translating gives CASSFIGATKNIQYF.